The rows below give T cell receptor beta chains drawn from one sample of a study of technical replicates of blood from several donors. Some clones are missing from TCRdb's copy, which holds only in-frame ones; the method was immunoSEQ multiplex PCR. The data contain 58,000 or so clones, approximately 84% of them singletons. Sample: PBMCs. The receptor set was obtained from a human donor in good health. Some clones in this sample may be carry-over from other donors' samples. Both conserved end residues are part of each CDR3. D genes are given only for firm matches. Clone size is not always given. Where it is, it says once, few, many or a class for expanded clones.

- | TRBJ1-4 | - | TRBV6-5 | TGTGCCAGCAGTTCCCTCAAGGGGGATGGCGAAAAACTGTTTTTT | CASSSLKGDGEKLFF
- | TRBJ2-3 | - | TRBV7-8 | TGTGCCAGCAGCCCGATTGTCCGGGGAACCACAGATACGCAGTATTTT | CASSPIVRGTTDTQYF
- | TRBJ2-7 | once | TRBV7-9 | TGTGCCAGCAGCTTAGTTCCAGCAACGGGGTACGAGCAGTACTTC | CASSLVPATGYEQYF
- | TRBJ1-4 | - | TRBV5-4 | TGTGCCAGCAGCTCCCGGGGGGGGGATGAAAAACTGTTTTTT | CASSSRGGDEKLFF
- | TRBJ2-5 | - | TRBV7-9 | TGTGCCAGCAGCTTAACCGGAGCCGGCAAGGAGACCCAGTACTTC | CASSLTGAGKETQYF
TRBD2 | TRBJ2-1 | - | TRBV7-2 | TGTGCCAGCAGCTTCGGGCTAGCGGGCTACAATGAGCAGTTCTTC | CASSFGLAGYNEQFF
- | TRBJ1-1 | - | TRBV29-1 | TGCAGCGTTGGCAGGAACACTGAAGCTTTCTTT | CSVGRNTEAFF
TRBD1 | TRBJ1-2 | - | TRBV6-1 | TGTGCCAGCAGGGAAGGACAGGGTTGGGGAACGGGCTACACCTTC | CASREGQGWGTGYTF
TRBD1 | TRBJ1-6 | - | TRBV19 | TGTGCCAGTAGGACAGGGAGTACTTCACCCCTCCACTTT | CASRTGSTSPLHF
TRBD2 | TRBJ2-1 | - | TRBV15 | TGTGCCACCAGCAGAGACGGAGCGGGAAGCAATGAGCAGTTCTTC | CATSRDGAGSNEQFF
- | TRBJ1-1 | - | TRBV7-2 | TGTGCCAGCAGCTCGTGGACTGCCGAAGCTTTCTTT | CASSSWTAEAFF
- | TRBJ2-7 | - | TRBV5-6 | TGTGCCAGCAGCTTGTGGAGGAGGGGAAGCTCCTACGAGCAGTACTTC | CASSLWRRGSSYEQYF
TRBD1 | TRBJ2-7 | - | TRBV16 | TGTGCCAGCAGCCCATGGAAGGGACAGGCCCCTGAGCAGTACTTC | CASSPWKGQAPEQYF
- | TRBJ1-5 | - | TRBV2 | TGTGCCAGCAGTGAAGCATCTGTAAATCAGCCCCAGCATTTT | CASSEASVNQPQHF
- | TRBJ1-1 | - | TRBV7-3 | TGTGCCAGCAGCATAGGGGTTGGCACTGAAGCTTTCTTT | CASSIGVGTEAFF
- | TRBJ2-7 | - | TRBV6-1 | TGTGCCAGCAGTGAAAATGGACAGATACTTGCCTACGAGCAGTACTTC | CASSENGQILAYEQYF
TRBD1 | TRBJ2-2 | - | TRBV7-6 | TGTGCCAGCAGCACAGGGACAGGGCCCGGGGAGCTGTTTTTT | CASSTGTGPGELFF
- | TRBJ1-3 | - | TRBV9 | TGTGCCAGCAGCCCAGGGGCAGGGGTTGGAAACACCATATATTTT | CASSPGAGVGNTIYF
TRBD1 | TRBJ2-6 | - | TRBV4-1 | TGCGCCAGCAGCTTATCCGGGACAGGCCGCTCTGGGGCCAACGTCCTGACTTTC | CASSLSGTGRSGANVLTF
TRBD2 | TRBJ2-1 | - | TRBV9 | TGTGCCAGCAGCGTAGGAGGCGGGGGGTCCTACAATGAGCAGTTCTTC | CASSVGGGGSYNEQFF
TRBD1 | TRBJ1-2 | - | TRBV6-1 | TGTGCCAGCAGCCAGACACAACAGGGGTATGGCTACACCTTC | CASSQTQQGYGYTF
TRBD1 | TRBJ1-1 | - | TRBV4-3 | TGCGCCAGCAGTCGACAGGGGGGGGCTGAAGCTTTCTTT | CASSRQGGAEAFF
TRBD2 | TRBJ2-3 | - | TRBV25-1 | TGTGCCAGCAGTGAATATCGGGGGGGAAACACAGATACGCAGTATTTT | CASSEYRGGNTDTQYF
TRBD1 | TRBJ1-4 | few | TRBV7-2 | TGTGCCAGCAGCGCGAAGGGGGCCGGTGAAAAACTGTTTTTT | CASSAKGAGEKLFF
- | TRBJ1-5 | - | TRBV2 | TGTGCCAGCAGTGAAGGGGGCAGAATGCTTCAGCCCCAGCATTTT | CASSEGGRMLQPQHF
TRBD1 | TRBJ2-7 | - | TRBV7-2 | TGTGCCAGCAGCTTGGGACAGGGGGAGTCCTACGAGCAGTACTTC | CASSLGQGESYEQYF
TRBD1 | TRBJ1-3 | - | TRBV4-3 | TGCGCCAGCAGCATCGACAGGGGAGGTAGTAACACCATATATTTT | CASSIDRGGSNTIYF
TRBD2 | TRBJ2-3 | - | TRBV10-3 | TGTGCCATCAGTCCTACTAGCGGGGGGGCGAGGGATACGCAGTATTTT | CAISPTSGGARDTQYF